One and the same sample provided the 8 T cell receptor beta chains below, sequenced in a study of cytomegalovirus exposure and HLA in healthy donors. Both 60 Vbeta primers and 13 Jbeta primers went into the PCR. The repertoire was sequenced with immunoSEQ multiplex PCR; TCRdb's copy has only in-frame clones and lacks some. Its clone listing holds about 120,000 clones. Input material: PBMCs. These TCRs come from a man younger than 35 in good health and CMV-seronegative.

The CDR3 DNA sequence: TGTGCCACCAGCAGAGTAATAGGCAATCAGCCCCAGCATTTT. Its translation is CATSRVIGNQPQHF. The rearrangement uses TRBV15 and TRBJ1-5, with unresolved D. The CDR3 consists of 14 residues. The V gene lost 1 base and the J gene lost 2 bases, with 6 bases spanning the gap. Germline CDR1 reads LNHNV; CDR2 reads YYDKDF (reference sequence).

The rearrangement uses TRBV4-2 and TRBJ1-1; TRBD1 agrees at 11 bases. The trim removed 1 base at V and 6 bases at J, leaving 4 bases unmatched. The germline CDR1 and CDR2 sequences are LGHNA and YNFKEQ. This CDR3 has 15 residues. The CDR3, as DNA: TGTGCCAGCAGCCAAGTTGGGACAGGGGGTGCTGAAGCTTTCTTT. It yields the protein CASSQVGTGGAEAFF.

This chain links TRBV7-6 with TRBJ1-3, with D hard to call. CDR3 size: 11 residues. CDR1 is SGHVS and CDR2 is FNYEAQ in the germline V gene. Trimming shortened V by 11 bases and J by 0 bases, and 5 bases separated the two germline ends. The CDR3 region is CALRSGNTIYF. DNA for the CDR3: TGTGCCCTTCGCTCTGGAAACACCATATATTTT.

V is TRBV10-3 and J is TRBJ2-3; 8 nucleotides line up with TRBD2. CDR3 length: 15 amino acids. Germline lookup yields CDR1 ENHRY and CDR2 SYGVKD. V was clipped by 5 bases and J by 2 bases; unmatched bases: 6. CDR3 nucleotides: TGTGCCATCAGTCCAGCGGGGGCCAACACAGATACGCAGTATTTT. Protein product: CAISPAGANTDTQYF.

CDR3 loop: CATSRGTRSNEQFF. CDR3 sequence (DNA): TGTGCCACCTCGAGGGGGACTAGATCCAATGAGCAGTTCTTC. The chain employs TRBV9 and TRBJ2-1; 8 nucleotides align to TRBD2. The CDR3 totals 14 residues. Trimming removed 9 bases from V and 6 bases from J; junction bases left unmatched: 11. Germline V CDR1 and CDR2: SGDLS, YYNGEE.

This chain uses TRBV7-6 with TRBJ2-1; possible D gene TRBD1, 6 bases. The germline V and J ends were trimmed by 0 bases and 5 bases, with 17 bases remaining between them. There are 17 residues in the CDR3. Germline CDR1 SGHVS, CDR2 FNYEAQ. The CDR3 spells CASSLAAFRGADNEQFF. In nucleotides, the CDR3 is TGTGCCAGCAGCTTAGCGGCTTTCAGGGGCGCCGACAATGAGCAGTTCTTC.

The V gene is TRBV6-5, the J gene TRBJ2-2; D call uncertain. This CDR3 region has 14 residues. V lost 2 bases and J lost 6, with 10 bases in between. Looked up from germline, CDR1 is MNHEY and CDR2 is SVGAGI. CDR3 bases: TGTGCCAGCAGTTACGAGTGGCTAGCCGGGGAGCTGTTTTTT. Residues: CASSYEWLAGELFF.

This rearrangement joins TRBV5-1 to TRBJ2-7, with 7 bases that match TRBD1. CDR1 is SGHRS and CDR2 is YFSETQ in the germline V gene. The CDR3 totals 15 residues. With V trimmed by 0 bases and J by 5 bases, 8 bases remained unmatched. The CDR3 DNA is TGCGCCAGCAGCTTGGGGGACAACAGGGGAGACGAGCAGTACTTC. It encodes CASSLGDNRGDEQYF.